A single sample is the source of the 27 T cell receptor beta chains below, sequenced in a study of blood T cell repertoires in COVID-19. Method: immunoSEQ multiplex PCR; TCRdb's copy keeps in-frame clones and lacks some. The sample lists around 130,000 clones, roughly 80% occurring once. Sequenced material: PBMCs or T cells enriched from blood (not recorded which). The receptor set was obtained from a man between 35 and 55 years old with acute COVID-19.

This chain connects TRBV18 to TRBJ1-5; D is unresolved. Germline loops: CDR1 KGHSH, CDR2 LQKENI. Trimming removed 3 bases from V and 7 bases from J, with 19 bases in between. The CDR3 spans 16 residues. CDR3 bases: TGTGCCAGCTCACCCAACGAGCACCCGGAGGTCCAGCCCCAGCATTTT. It specifies CASSPNEHPEVQPQHF.

This clone was observed a handful of times. CDR3 amino acids: CASSSGTSKIETQYF. The CDR3 DNA reads TGTGCCAGCAGCTCAGGGACTAGCAAAATAGAGACCCAGTACTTC. The V call is TRBV7-3, the J call TRBJ2-5; 9 bases are shared with TRBD2. With V trimmed by 4 bases and J by 4 bases, 7 bases remained unmatched. Germline assignment: CDR1 SGHTA and CDR2 FQGTGA. CDR3 length: 15 residues. The entire variable domain, with the rest obtained from reference TRBV7-3 and TRBJ2-5, is as follows: GAGVSQTPSNKVTEKGKYVELRCDPISGHTALYWYRQSLGQGPEFLIYFQGTGAADDSGLPNDRFFAVRPEGSVSTLKIQRTERGDSAVYLCASSSGTSKIETQYFGPGTRLLVL.

The rearrangement uses TRBV4-2 and TRBJ2-5, with TRBD2 matching 9 bases. V gave up 4 bases and J gave up 3 bases; unmatched junction bases: 6. CDR3 length: 15 residues. Germline V gene lookup returns CDR1 LGHNA and CDR2 YNFKEQ. CDR3 bases: TGTGCCAGCAGCCGCGCGGGGGGGCGGGAAGAGACCCAGTACTTC. Amino acids: CASSRAGGREETQYF.

V usage is TRBV19 and J usage is TRBJ1-5; tentative D call: TRBD1 (6 bases). V gave up 10 bases and J gave up 7 bases, with 17 bases separating them. Germline V gene lookup returns CDR1 LNHDA and CDR2 SQIVND (reference sequence). The CDR3 is 13 amino acids. CDR3 coding DNA: TGTGCCACCACCGAGGGGGGGCAGCAGCCCCAGCATTTT. The encoded protein is CATTEGGQQPQHF.

This rearrangement joins TRBV28 to TRBJ1-1; D remains unclear. Germline loops: CDR1 MDHEN, CDR2 SYDVKM. The CDR3 covers 11 residues. With 10 bases removed from V and 7 bases from J, the gap between germline ends came to 13 bases. Here the CDR3 reads CATQSRVEAFF. DNA for the CDR3: TGTGCCACCCAGTCACGGGTTGAAGCTTTCTTT.

The CDR3: CAWSLNSGNTIYF. Here the CDR3 DNA reads TGTGCCTGGAGTTTAAACTCTGGAAACACCATATATTTT. The V call is TRBV30, the J call TRBJ1-3; D gene unclear. Trimming cost V 2 bases and J 0 bases, with 5 bases left between them. CDR1 and CDR2 (germline): GTSNPN, SVGIG (reference sequence). CDR3 length: 13 amino acids. The full variable domain, with the rest looked up from reference TRBV30 and TRBJ1-3, is SQTIHQWPATLVQPVGSPLSLECTVEGTSNPNLYWYRQAAGRGLQLLFYSVGIGQISSEVPQNLSASRPQDRQFILSSKKLLLSDSGFYLCAWSLNSGNTIYFGEGSWLTVV.

The chain uses TRBV19 and TRBJ1-3; the D gene is possibly TRBD1 (5 bases). This CDR3 comprises 15 residues. Per germline, CDR1 LNHDA and CDR2 SQIVND (reference sequence). Trimming took off 8 bases at V and 2 bases at J, with 16 bases between the two ends. The CDR3 bases are TGTGCCAGTTCAGCCACTTTAGGGGCTGGAAACACCATATATTTT. Translation: CASSATLGAGNTIYF.

J is TRBJ2-7 and V is TRBV6-1; D possibly corresponds to TRBD2 (7 bases). Trimming took off 2 bases at V and 2 bases at J, with 13 bases between the two ends. The length of the CDR3 is 15 residues. Germline V gene lookup returns CDR1 MNHNS and CDR2 SASEGT. The CDR3 coding sequence is TGTGCCAGCAGTGAATCTGGGAGGGGGGCCTACGAGCAGTACTTC. Residues: CASSESGRGAYEQYF.

The chain couples TRBV27 to TRBJ2-3, with TRBD1 identical over 7 bases. J was trimmed by 2 bases and V by 6 bases; bases with no gene match: 8. Germline V gene sequence: CDR1 MNHEY, CDR2 SMNVEV (reference sequence). This CDR3 contains 15 residues. The CDR3 loop reads CASRPNRGHTDTQYF. DNA of the CDR3: TGTGCCAGCAGACCCAACAGGGGACACACAGATACGCAGTATTTT.

The chain joins TRBV13 to TRBJ2-2, with 14 nucleotides matching TRBD2. V trimming: 1 base; J trimming: 1 base; junction bases outside the gene matches: 5. Germline lookup yields CDR1 PRHDT and CDR2 FYEKMQ (reference sequence). This CDR3 comprises 19 residues. CDR3 DNA sequence: TGTGCCAGCAGCTTAGATAGACTAGCGGGGGGGAAGAACACCGGGGAGCTGTTTTTT. Its translation is CASSLDRLAGGKNTGELFF.

This chain links TRBV30 with TRBJ2-5, with D tentatively TRBD2 (6 bases). Trimming took off 5 bases at V and 1 base at J, with 11 bases between the two ends. The CDR3 length is 13 residues. CDR1 is GTSNPN, CDR2 SVGIG, per germline (reference sequence). The CDR3: CAWGGLPQETQYF. Here the CDR3 DNA reads TGTGCCTGGGGGGGACTGCCCCAAGAGACCCAGTACTTC.

The chain carries TRBV10-3 and TRBJ2-3, with 7 bases identical to TRBD1. This CDR3 is built from 14 residues. The V and J ends lost 3 bases and 4 bases, in that order; junction bases with no gene match: 4. Germline V gene data show CDR1 as ENHRY and CDR2 as SYGVKD. CDR3 bases: TGTGCCATCAGTGACTCGACAGGGCCAGATACGCAGTATTTT. Translating gives CAISDSTGPDTQYF.

CDR3 coding DNA: TGTGCCTGGAGTGGAGAGGGTGACTCCTACAATGAGCAGTTCTTC. This translates into CAWSGEGDSYNEQFF. This chain connects TRBV30 to TRBJ2-1; tentative D call: TRBD2 (5 bases). The CDR3 runs 15 residues. Trimming pared 1 base from V and 0 bases from J, leaving 10 bases between. Germline V gives CDR1 GTSNPN, CDR2 SVGIG (reference sequence).

The V gene is TRBV16, the J gene TRBJ2-6; tentatively, D is TRBD1 (6 bases). CDR3 length: 15 amino acids. Germline V CDR1 and CDR2: KGHSY, FQNENV. The ends were cut back, 4 bases at V and 3 bases at J, with 10 bases in the middle. CDR3 residues: CASSPRGSGANVLTF. DNA for the CDR3: TGTGCCAGCAGCCCTAGGGGGAGTGGGGCCAACGTCCTGACTTTC.

The genes are TRBV12-3 or TRBV12-4 and TRBJ2-1; perhaps TRBD2 as D (7 bases). The CDR3 is made up of 12 amino acids. Between the trimmed V and J ends, which lost 4 bases and 9 bases, there was a span of 10 bases. DNA for the CDR3: TGTGCCAGCAGTTCCGGGGGGCCTGAGCAGTTCTTC. Translated, it gives CASSSGGPEQFF.

The chain recombines TRBV27 with TRBJ2-7; 9 bases fit TRBD1. Trimming removed 0 bases from V and 4 bases from J; junction bases left unmatched: 7. CDR1 and CDR2 (germline): MNHEY, SMNVEV (reference sequence). This CDR3 has 16 amino acids. The CDR3 coding sequence is TGTGCCAGCAGTTTATCTACCGGGACAGGGAGTTACGAGCAGTACTTC. Encoded protein: CASSLSTGTGSYEQYF.

The rearrangement joins TRBV10-3 to TRBJ1-6; 7 nucleotides agree with TRBD1. V dropped 7 bases and J dropped 0; count of bases not matched to a gene: 18. This CDR3 has 20 amino acids. Germline CDR1 reads ENHRY; CDR2 reads SYGVKD. CDR3 bases: TGTGCCATCACTCTTCAAACAGGGACAGTAAAGAGCTCCTATAATTCACCCCTCCACTTT. It codes for CAITLQTGTVKSSYNSPLHF.

This rearrangement joins TRBV13 to TRBJ2-1; 9 bases align to TRBD2. CDR3 length: 14 amino acids. V lost 5 bases and J lost 8; bases outside the gene matches: 7. Germline V CDR1 and CDR2: PRHDT, FYEKMQ (reference sequence). The CDR3 coding sequence is TGTGCCAGCAGCCTGCGGGGGGGCCTCGATGAGCAGTTCTTC. This sequence encodes CASSLRGGLDEQFF. The complete variable domain, with remaining parts taken from reference TRBV13 and TRBJ2-1, reads AAGVIQSPRHLIKEKRETATLKCYPIPRHDTVYWYQQGPGQDPQFLISFYEKMQSDKGSIPDRFSAQQFSDYHSELNMSSLELGDSALYFCASSLRGGLDEQFFGPGTRLTVL.

The V gene is TRBV27, the J gene TRBJ2-7; 9 bases map to TRBD2. The CDR3 totals 15 residues. The V and J ends lost 5 bases and 5 bases, in that order; junction bases with no gene match: 10. Germline V gives CDR1 MNHEY, CDR2 SMNVEV (reference sequence). CDR3 nucleotides: TGTGCCAGCAGTCCTGAAGCGGGAGGCTTCCACGAGCAGTACTTC. Protein: CASSPEAGGFHEQYF.

The rearrangement links TRBV5-4 to TRBJ1-3, with 12 bases lining up with TRBD1. The CDR3 totals 14 residues. Germline-derived CDR1 and CDR2 are SGHNT and YYREEE (reference sequence). After removal of 4 bases from V and 8 bases from J, the junction contained 4 bases not matched to a gene. DNA of the CDR3: TGTGCCAGCAGCCCGGGACAGGGGGCTGACACCATATATTTT. It is translated as CASSPGQGADTIYF.

This sequence joins TRBV5-1 and TRBJ2-6; 8 bases agree with TRBD2. In germline, CDR1 is SGHRS, CDR2 YFSETQ. V shed 4 bases, J shed 0 bases, and the junction held 18 bases outside the gene matches. The CDR3 contains 21 residues. CDR3 bases: TGCGCCAGCAGCGTACCCGGGGGGGGGCCCTCTCCTTCCTCTGGGGCCAACGTCCTGACTTTC. It codes for CASSVPGGGPSPSSGANVLTF. The full variable domain, completed using reference TRBV5-1 and TRBJ2-6, is KAGVTQTPRYLIKTRGQQVTLSCSPISGHRSVSWYQQTPGQGLQFLFEYFSETQRNKGNFPGRFSGRQFSNSRSEMNVSTLELGDSALYLCASSVPGGGPSPSSGANVLTFGAGSRLTVL.

The chain links TRBV19 to TRBJ1-5, with D maybe TRBD1 (6 bases). CDR1 is LNHDA, CDR2 SQIVND, per germline (reference sequence). V was shortened by 5 bases and J by 3 bases, with 8 bases between the two germline ends. The CDR3 extends over 13 amino acids. CDR3 in DNA: TGTGCCAGTAGTCCAGGGGCCAATCAGCCCCAGCATTTT. Its protein product is CASSPGANQPQHF.

The J gene is TRBJ2-3, the V gene TRBV19; tentative D call: TRBD1 (5 bases). Germline lookup yields CDR1 LNHDA and CDR2 SQIVND (reference sequence). The CDR3 covers 12 residues. V was clipped by 5 bases and J by 6 bases, with 9 bases between them. CDR3 sequence: CASSLRADTQYF. The CDR3 nucleotides read TGTGCCAGTAGTCTCAGGGCGGATACGCAGTATTTT.

V gene TRBV5-4 combines with J gene TRBJ2-7, with D possibly TRBD2 on 5 matching bases. The CDR3 totals 15 residues. Looked up from germline, CDR1 is SGHNT and CDR2 is YYREEE (reference sequence). V lost 0 bases to trimming and J lost 5 bases, with 15 bases between them. The CDR3 nucleotides read TGTGCCAGCAGCTTGGACGTGGGAGCCAACCACGAGCAGTACTTC. Its protein product is CASSLDVGANHEQYF.

The gene calls are TRBV7-2 and TRBJ1-2; unclear D gene. The CDR3 sequence is 13 residues long. The germline V and J ends were trimmed by 1 base and 4 bases, with 7 bases remaining between them. CDR1 and CDR2 from the germline V gene are SGHTA and FQGNSA. The CDR3 sequence: CASSLGQVYGYTF. The DNA of the CDR3 is TGTGCCAGCAGCTTAGGCCAGGTCTATGGCTACACCTTC. The full variable domain, completed using reference TRBV7-2 and TRBJ1-2, is GAGVSQSPSNKVTEKGKDVELRCDPISGHTALYWYRQSLGQGLEFLIYFQGNSAPDKSGLPSDRFSAERTGGSVSTLTIQRTQQEDSAVYLCASSLGQVYGYTFGSGTRLTVV.

In nucleotides, the CDR3 is TGTGCCAGCGGGGGCCAGGGCTATGGCTACACCTTC. Its translation: CASGGQGYGYTF. The chain couples TRBV28 to TRBJ1-2; a possible D gene is TRBD1 (6 bases). Germline CDR1 MDHEN, CDR2 SYDVKM. This CDR3 region has 12 residues. Trimming removed 8 bases from V and 4 bases from J, with 11 bases in between.

With regard to this clone: Other DNA sequences of this sample code for an identical CDR3. CDR3 bases: TGTGCCAGCAGCTTATCAGGGGATGGCTACACCTTC. Protein sequence: CASSLSGDGYTF. V is TRBV5-4 and J is TRBJ1-2; D perhaps matches TRBD1 (6 bases). The CDR3 has 12 amino acids. V was pared by 2 bases and J by 6 bases, with 8 bases between. Germline CDR1 SGHNT, CDR2 YYREEE (reference sequence).